The present entry profiles one TCR beta chain with its context. Its target is unknown. Its ends do not fully match the called genes, so a read error is possible. This record belongs to a study of blood T cells in healthy people across ages. Overall study results and limits: Across the age range, TCR beta diversity per million T cells fell in a roughly linear way.

Per germline, CDR1 MNHEY and CDR2 SVGEGT. This CDR3 contains 15 residues. A second PCR of about 7 to 12 cycles used a sample-barcoded 5' primer and a J-beta primer mix. TCRdb reanalysed the 5' RACE reads using MiXCR and keeps one entry per CDR3 protein. The sample consists of some 760,000 distinct CDR3 sequences, more than 20% of them appearing once. A further study also used this sample, focusing on T cells of mothers and their children. As reported in that work: The study sampled three healthy Caucasian mothers and their six children. Overlap ran slightly, non-significantly higher for related than unrelated mother-child pairs.

The receptor's source is a boy aged 5-17 years in good health. The chain recombines TRBV6-2 or TRBV6-3 with TRBJ1-2; D is uncertain. Sequencing used blood. The CDR3 DNA reads as TGTGTCAGCAGTTCGTCGGACTGGTCTAACTATGGCTACACCTTC. Its protein product is CVSSSSDWSNYGYTF.